This T cell receptor beta chain was identified during a study of blood T cell repertoires in COVID-19. The wider study: T cells, B-cell-depleted T cells, or PBMCs provided the cDNA or gDNA that served as material.

Germline CDR1 reads SGHRS; CDR2 reads YFSETQ. The V gene lost 0 bases and the J gene lost 2 bases, with 15 bases spanning the gap. The length of the CDR3 is 17 residues. Using immunoSEQ multiplex PCR, the repertoire was profiled, and TCRdb retains in-frame clones only, with some absent. The sample yields 150,000 to 200,000 clones, 88% seen once. Recruitment covered 25 or so US areas and drew participants whose ages spanned about 18 to 89 years. The sample taken for sequencing was PBMCs or T cells enriched from blood (not recorded which). The TCR was taken from a woman aged 18-29 years who had recovered from COVID-19. V is TRBV5-1 and J is TRBJ1-3; D is possibly TRBD1 (6 bases). As DNA, the CDR3 is TGCGCCAGCAGCTTGGAAGGGCGGGGGGCCACTGGAAACACCATATATTTT. Protein: CASSLEGRGATGNTIYF. Full variable domain (missing parts from reference TRBV5-1 and TRBJ1-3): KAGVTQTPRYLIKTRGQQVTLSCSPISGHRSVSWYQQTPGQGLQFLFEYFSETQRNKGNFPGRFSGRQFSNSRSEMNVSTLELGDSALYLCASSLEGRGATGNTIYFGEGSWLTVV.